This T cell receptor beta chain is from a study of T-cell reconstitution after alpha-beta-depleted transplantation in children listed by TCRdb under 2016. For the wider study: Using TCR repertoire profiling, the study quantitatively followed how T-cell immune reconstitution unfolded in children after TCRalphabeta/CD19-depleted allogeneic hematopoietic cell transplantation. What the study reported, not specific to this receptor: The high TCRbeta diversity at day 60 in some patients was ascribed to recipient T cells and intrathymic progenitors that had survived conditioning. Hyperexpanded clone frequencies declined over subsequent months; after one year, T-cell counts and TCRbeta diversity were mostly attributed to newly produced T cells. Apparently early alphabetaT-cell count recovery about two months after transplant reportedly relied on only several hundred rapidly expanded clones derived from non-depleted graft cells.

Libraries were made using PCR. Reads for this sample came from an Illumina HiSeq 2500. Molecular barcoding was employed in the preparation of TCR libraries, with unique molecular identifiers being used to normalize TCRbeta repertoire quantification. TCRdb reprocessed the public reads (quality trimming at Q25 with fastp, clone calling with MiXCR) and kept in-frame beta chains. Identical CDR3 proteins give one entry, which carries the most common genes and DNA. The sample data list over 100,000 distinct CDR3 sequences, and 10% of these were observed just once. 34% of the sample is taken by the ten largest. Counted from cysteine to phenylalanine, this CDR3 has 17 amino acids. The read is trimmed to its CDR3 DNA, 51 bases read in frame from base 1. V is cut back by 1 base and J by 0 bases, with 5 bases in the junction unmatched. The germline V gene gives CDR1 as MNHEY and CDR2 as SVGAGI. The treatment or condition label, as the study defines it: allogeneic hematopoietic cell transplantation with graft depleted of TCRalphabeta T cells and CD19 B cells. The transplant recipients were children given TCRalphabeta/CD19-depleted allogeneic hematopoietic cell grafts.

This clonotype was seen repeatedly, ten times or more. Its cognate antigen has yet to be identified. The input lacks base qualities; no much larger clone sits a single base away. The receptor comes from a boy aged 2 to 10 with acute lymphoblastic leukemia, due to receive a stem cell transplant. This sequence uses TRBV6-5 and TRBJ2-3; a stretch of 9 junction bases matches TRBD2. Sequencing was performed on PBMCs, taken before TCRalphabeta/CD19-depleted stem cell transplant. The CDR3 corresponds to CASSYYLAGTSTDTQYF. The nucleotides are TGTGCCAGCAGTTACTACCTAGCGGGAACTAGCACAGATACGCAGTATTTT.